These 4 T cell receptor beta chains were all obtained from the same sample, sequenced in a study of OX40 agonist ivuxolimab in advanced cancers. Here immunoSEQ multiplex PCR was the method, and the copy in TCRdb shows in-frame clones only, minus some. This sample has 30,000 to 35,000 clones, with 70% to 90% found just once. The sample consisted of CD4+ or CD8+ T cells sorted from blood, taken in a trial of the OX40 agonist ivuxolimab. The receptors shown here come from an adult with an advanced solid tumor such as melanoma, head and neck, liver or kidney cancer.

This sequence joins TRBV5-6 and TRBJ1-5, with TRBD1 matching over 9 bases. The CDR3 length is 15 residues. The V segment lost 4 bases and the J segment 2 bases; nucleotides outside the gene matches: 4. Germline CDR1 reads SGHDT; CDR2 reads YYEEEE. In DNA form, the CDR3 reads TGTGCCAGCAGCCTCCGGGACAGGGGCAATCAGCCCCAGCATTTT. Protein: CASSLRDRGNQPQHF.

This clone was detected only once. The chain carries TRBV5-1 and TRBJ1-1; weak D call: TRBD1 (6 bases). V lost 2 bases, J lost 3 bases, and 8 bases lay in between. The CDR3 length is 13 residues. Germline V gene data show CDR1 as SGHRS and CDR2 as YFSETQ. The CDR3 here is CASSFRGYTEAFF. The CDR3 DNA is TGCGCCAGCAGCTTCAGGGGTTACACTGAAGCTTTCTTT.

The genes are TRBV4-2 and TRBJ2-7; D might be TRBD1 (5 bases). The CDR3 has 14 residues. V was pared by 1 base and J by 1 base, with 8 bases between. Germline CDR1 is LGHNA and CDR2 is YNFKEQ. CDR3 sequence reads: CASSQGKGSYEQYF. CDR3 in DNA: TGTGCCAGCAGCCAAGGGAAGGGGTCCTACGAGCAGTACTTC.

The CDR3, as DNA: TGTGCCAGCAGCCTGTGGACTAGCGGCTACGAGCAGTACTTC. It codes for CASSLWTSGYEQYF. The chain uses TRBV13 and TRBJ2-7, with 10 bases identical to TRBD2. The CDR3 has 14 residues. V dropped 5 bases and J dropped 3; count of bases not matched to a gene: 4. Germline V gene sequence: CDR1 PRHDT, CDR2 FYEKMQ (reference sequence).